This is a list of T cell receptor beta chains from one sample in a study of blood T cell repertoires in COVID-19. The repertoire was sequenced with immunoSEQ multiplex PCR; TCRdb's copy has only in-frame clones and lacks some. The sample lists some 460,000 clones, about 85% occurring once. Sequencing input: PBMCs or T cells enriched from blood (not recorded which). The receptors come from a woman under 30 with acute COVID-19. CDR3s include the opening cysteine and the closing phenylalanine or tryptophan. D genes are given only for firm matches. Part of the rows lack a size; the others show once, few, many or a class for expanded clones.

v_gene,abundance,d_gene,len,j_gene,CDR3aa,CDR3nt
TRBV10-3,NA,TRBD1,14,TRBJ2-7,CAISDNDRVHEQYF,TGTGCCATCAGTGATAACGACAGGGTCCACGAGCAGTACTTC
TRBV3-1/TRBV3-2,once,NA,13,TRBJ1-4,CASRAGRGEKLFF,TGTGCCAGTCGAGCAGGGCGAGGTGAAAAACTGTTTTTT
TRBV14,NA,NA,17,TRBJ2-6,CASSQEWGGPGANVLTF,TGTGCCAGCAGCCAAGAATGGGGGGGCCCCGGGGCCAACGTCCTGACTTTC
TRBV5-5,once,NA,14,TRBJ2-5,CASSRDWGRETQYF,TGTGCCAGCAGCCGGGATTGGGGGAGGGAGACCCAGTACTTC
TRBV2,NA,TRBD1,14,TRBJ1-6,CASGIGGSNSPLHF,TGTGCCAGCGGTATAGGGGGCTCCAATTCACCCCTCCACTTT
TRBV7-9,NA,TRBD2,16,TRBJ2-3,CASSLGNSGRTDTQYF,TGTGCCAGCAGCTTAGGGAATAGCGGGAGGACAGATACGCAGTATTTT
TRBV4-3,NA,TRBD1,14,TRBJ2-7,CASSLKTGGGEQYF,TGCGCCAGCAGCCTAAAGACAGGGGGCGGCGAGCAGTACTTC
TRBV7-9,NA,NA,14,TRBJ1-3,CASHPVHSGNTIYF,TGTGCCAGCCACCCAGTGCACTCTGGAAACACCATATATTTT
TRBV10-3,NA,TRBD1,12,TRBJ2-7,CAESMTGYEQYF,TGTGCCGAAAGCATGACAGGGTACGAGCAGTACTTC
TRBV3-1/TRBV3-2,once,NA,14,TRBJ1-2,CASSQDWASYGYTF,TGTGCCAGCAGCCAAGATTGGGCATCCTATGGCTACACCTTC
TRBV10-3,NA,NA,16,TRBJ2-7,CAISEEQSLRSYEQYF,TGTGCCATCAGTGAGGAACAGTCTCTTCGCTCCTACGAGCAGTACTTC
TRBV19,NA,NA,16,TRBJ1-5,CASSILGGVVDQPQHF,TGTGCCAGTAGTATCCTCGGCGGTGTAGTGGATCAGCCCCAGCATTTT
TRBV6-2/TRBV6-3,NA,TRBD1,17,TRBJ2-4,CASSYRGTGIAKNIQYF,TGTGCCAGCAGTTATCGCGGGACAGGGATAGCCAAAAACATTCAGTACTTC
TRBV7-3,NA,NA,15,TRBJ2-3,CASSYRGGGTDTQYF,TGTGCCAGCAGCTACCGGGGAGGTGGCACAGATACGCAGTATTTT
TRBV5-3,NA,NA,15,TRBJ2-1,CARSLGRGQANEQFF,TGTGCCAGAAGCTTGGGGCGGGGGCAGGCTAATGAGCAGTTCTTC
TRBV5-6,NA,NA,15,TRBJ1-6,CASSLDDRPNSPLHF,TGTGCCAGCAGCTTGGACGACAGGCCGAATTCACCCCTCCACTTT
TRBV19,NA,NA,15,TRBJ1-5,CASSIGQYSNQPQHF,TGTGCCAGTAGTATTGGACAGTATAGCAATCAGCCCCAGCATTTT
TRBV11-2,NA,NA,15,TRBJ1-6,CASRYQATYNSPLHF,TGTGCCAGCAGATATCAAGCGACCTATAATTCACCCCTCCACTTT
TRBV5-4,few,NA,12,TRBJ2-5,CASSLAQETQYF,TGTGCCAGCAGCTTGGCACAAGAGACCCAGTACTTC
TRBV7-2,NA,NA,17,TRBJ2-2,CASSLGGSPTNTGELFF,TGTGCCAGCAGCTTAGGCGGATCTCCTACGAACACCGGGGAGCTGTTTTTT
TRBV3-1/TRBV3-2,NA,NA,17,TRBJ2-7,CASSQDTGGPPFYEQYF,TGTGCCAGCAGCCAAGATACCGGGGGGCCGCCTTTCTACGAGCAGTACTTC
TRBV5-4,NA,NA,16,TRBJ2-7,CASSLVLGGAYHEQYF,TGTGCCAGCAGCTTGGTGTTGGGGGGGGCCTACCACGAGCAGTACTTC